Below are 7 T cell receptor beta chains sequenced from a single sample in a study of post-analysis software for immune sequencing data (dated by TCRdb to 2013 to 2016). Results the study describes overall, beyond this receptor: Significantly higher frequencies in patients than in controls were found for a handful of TRBV segments, including TRBV5-6, TRBV5-1 and TRBV20-1.

Libraries came from PCR. The sequencer was an Illumina HiSeq 2500. To reduce PCR and sequencing biases, unique molecular identifiers were incorporated into the TCR beta cDNA libraries. TCRdb reprocessed the public reads (quality trimming at Q25 with fastp, clone calling with MiXCR) and kept in-frame beta chains. Each entry is one CDR3 protein sequence, shown with its most common DNA and genes. The sample table holds 150,000 to 200,000 distinct CDR3 sequences, of which roughly 31% were seen once. The ten top clones hold less than 1.6% of the sample. Their recognized antigens are unknown. The sequencing input was blood. The origin of the receptors is a girl aged 5-17 years with multiple sclerosis.

The V and J genes are TRBV7-2 and TRBJ2-1, with D hard to call. This CDR3 is 14 amino acids long. In germline, CDR1 is SGHTA, CDR2 FQGNSA. The V gene lost 2 bases and the J gene lost 6 bases, with 11 bases spanning the gap. The CDR3 nucleotides read TGTGCCAGCAGCTTAAATATGAAGAGCAATGAGCAGTTCTTC. Protein product: CASSLNMKSNEQFF.

A few counts support this clonotype. A read error may be the cause here, since a much bigger clone is one base away. V is TRBV6-4 and J is TRBJ2-1; tentative D call: TRBD1 (6 bases). The J call is uncertain, as TRBJ2-7 better fits the DNA end. This CDR3 spans 13 amino acids. Germline V gene sequence: CDR1 MRHNA, CDR2 SNTAGT. In DNA form, the CDR3 reads TGTGCCAGCAGTGACCGGGACAACAATGAGCAGTACTTC. Translating gives CASSDRDNNEQYF.

In this sample, this clonotype turned up many times. The J gene is TRBJ2-1, the V gene TRBV7-3; 8 nucleotides agree with TRBD2. V gave up 5 bases and J gave up 9 bases; unmatched junction bases: 12. The CDR3 length is 15 residues. CDR1 is SGHTA, CDR2 FQGTGA, per germline. Here the CDR3 reads CASSPQSGGPGEQFF. The CDR3 DNA follows: TGTGCCAGCAGCCCCCAGTCGGGAGGGCCGGGTGAGCAGTTCTTC.

This clonotype was detected ten times or more. The V gene is TRBV12-3 or TRBV12-4, the J gene TRBJ2-7; 9 bases match TRBD2. This CDR3 has 15 residues. Germline trimming cut 5 bases from V and 2 bases from J; bases unmatched to any gene: 7. This CDR3 reads CASSDLAGVTYEQYF. Here the CDR3 DNA reads TGTGCCAGCAGTGATTTAGCGGGAGTCACCTACGAGCAGTACTTC.

This clonotype was counted a few times. This could be a read error, since a much larger clone is one nucleotide away. This chain joins TRBV10-1 and TRBJ2-3; weak D call: TRBD2 (6 bases). Germline V gives CDR1 WNHNN, CDR2 SYGVQD (reference sequence). Trimming removed 6 bases at V and 6 bases at J, with 16 bases between. The CDR3 covers 14 residues. DNA for the CDR3: TGCGCCAGCAGCCCGAGACTAGATCCGGATACGCAGTATTTT. Its protein product is CASSPRLDPDTQYF.

Only a few counts were recorded for this clonotype. The CDR3 coding sequence is TGTGCCAGCAGTTTAAGAGGAGCAACTAATGAAAAACTGTTTTTT. Translated, it gives CASSLRGATNEKLFF. The rearrangement uses TRBV28 and TRBJ1-4, with unresolved D. V lost 2 bases, J lost 0 bases, and 7 bases lay in between. The germline gives CDR1 MDHEN, CDR2 SYDVKM. This CDR3 comprises 15 residues.

This clonotype occurred once. This chain uses TRBV29-1 with TRBJ2-1; D unclear. Germline lookup yields CDR1 SQVTM and CDR2 ANQGSEA. The CDR3 is 11 amino acids. Trimming stripped 7 bases from V and 8 bases from J, with 12 bases between. CDR3 sequence: CSAAGFDEQFF. The DNA of the CDR3 is TGCAGCGCCGCAGGTTTTGATGAGCAGTTCTTC.